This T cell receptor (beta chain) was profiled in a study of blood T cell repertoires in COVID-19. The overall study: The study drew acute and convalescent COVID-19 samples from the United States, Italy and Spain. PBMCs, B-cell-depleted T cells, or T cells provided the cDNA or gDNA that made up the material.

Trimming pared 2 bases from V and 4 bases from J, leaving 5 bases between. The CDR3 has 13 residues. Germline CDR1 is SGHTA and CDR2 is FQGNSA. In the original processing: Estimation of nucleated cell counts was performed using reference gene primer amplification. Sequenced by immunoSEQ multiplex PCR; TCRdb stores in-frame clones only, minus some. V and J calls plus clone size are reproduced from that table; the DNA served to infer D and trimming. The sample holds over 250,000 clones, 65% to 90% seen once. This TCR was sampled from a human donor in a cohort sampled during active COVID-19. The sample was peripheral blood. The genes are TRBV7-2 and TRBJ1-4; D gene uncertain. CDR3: CASSLTVNEKLFF. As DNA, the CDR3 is TGTGCCAGCAGCTTAACGGTTAATGAAAAACTGTTTTTT.